Listed here are 17 T cell receptor beta chains from one sample, sequenced in a study of cytomegalovirus exposure and HLA in healthy donors. Both 60 Vbeta primers and 13 Jbeta primers went into the PCR. Sequencing used immunoSEQ multiplex PCR; TCRdb keeps in-frame clones, though not all of them. The sample holds over 150,000 clones, more than 75% seen once. The sample was PBMCs. The source is a man aged 25 to 40 in good health and CMV-seropositive.

This chain uses TRBV9 with TRBJ2-1; perhaps TRBD2 as D (5 bases). Germline-derived CDR1 and CDR2 are SGDLS and YYNGEE. CDR3 length: 13 residues. Trimming removed 4 bases at V and 10 bases at J, with 15 bases between. CDR3 amino acids: CASSPRVSGEQFF. The CDR3 coding sequence is TGTGCCAGCAGCCCAAGAGTGAGCGGCGAGCAGTTCTTC.

The J gene is TRBJ2-5, the V gene TRBV14; D gene ambiguous. The CDR3 runs to 12 residues. Trimming removed 4 bases at V and 5 bases at J, with 8 bases between. Germline V gene data show CDR1 as SGHDN and CDR2 as FVKESK. The CDR3 loop reads CASSPTRETQYF. Written as DNA, the CDR3 is TGTGCCAGCAGCCCAACCCGGGAGACCCAGTACTTC.

This clone was counted between two and nine times. This rearrangement joins TRBV25-1 to TRBJ2-3; no firm D call. CDR3 size: 16 residues. In germline, CDR1 is MGHDK, CDR2 SYGVNS. Trimming shortened V by 0 bases and J by 3 bases, and 13 bases separated the two germline ends. The CDR3 DNA sequence: TGTGCCAGCAGTGAATATCGTGGCAGTAAGACAGATACGCAGTATTTT. Protein sequence: CASSEYRGSKTDTQYF.

The chain is built from TRBV6-6 and TRBJ2-1; 11 bases agree with TRBD2. Germline lookup yields CDR1 MNHNY and CDR2 SVGAGI (reference sequence). The CDR3 sequence is 15 residues long. V lost 8 bases to trimming and J lost 9 bases; unmatched junction nucleotides: 12. Here the CDR3 DNA reads TGTGCCAGCCTCCCGACCTTAGCGGGAGGGCCTGAGCAGTTCTTC. Translation gives CASLPTLAGGPEQFF.

This chain links TRBV28 with TRBJ1-3, with D possibly TRBD1 on 5 matching bases. The germline V gene has CDR1 MDHEN and CDR2 SYDVKM. The V and J ends lost 8 bases and 2 bases respectively, with 16 bases between them. The CDR3 has 15 residues. The CDR3 spells CASYSGAGPGNTIYF. CDR3 coding DNA: TGTGCCAGCTATTCGGGCGCGGGGCCTGGAAACACCATATATTTT. Using reference TRBV28 and TRBJ1-3 for the parts outside the CDR3, the full variable domain is DVKVTQSSRYLVKRTGEKVFLECVQDMDHENMFWYRQDPGLGLRLIYFSYDVKMKEKGDIPEGYSVSREKKERFSLILESASTNQTSMYLCASYSGAGPGNTIYFGEGSWLTVV.

The chain combines TRBV13 with TRBJ2-7; TRBD2 aligns across 12 bases. Germline V gene sequence: CDR1 PRHDT, CDR2 FYEKMQ (reference sequence). This CDR3 spans 16 amino acids. J lost 2 bases, V lost 4 bases, and 6 bases had no gene match. The DNA for the CDR3 is TGTGCCAGCAGCTCCCGACTAGCGGGAGAGACCTACGAGCAGTACTTC. Encoded protein: CASSSRLAGETYEQYF.

This rearrangement joins TRBV28 to TRBJ2-7; no clear D gene. Germline values: CDR1 MDHEN, CDR2 SYDVKM. The V and J ends lost 1 base and 6 bases respectively, with 7 bases between them. The CDR3 runs 12 residues. The CDR3 here is CASSLSVREQYF. The CDR3 DNA follows: TGTGCCAGCAGTTTATCAGTTCGCGAGCAGTACTTC. Full variable domain (rest looked up from reference TRBV28 and TRBJ2-7): DVKVTQSSRYLVKRTGEKVFLECVQDMDHENMFWYRQDPGLGLRLIYFSYDVKMKEKGDIPEGYSVSREKKERFSLILESASTNQTSMYLCASSLSVREQYFGPGTRLTVT.

CDR3 amino acids: CAYTNWRFEQYF. The CDR3 nucleotides are TGTGCCTATACGAATTGGAGGTTCGAGCAGTACTTC. The chain uses TRBV30 and TRBJ2-7; D perhaps matches TRBD2 (5 bases). V dropped 7 bases and J dropped 6 bases, with 16 bases sitting between them. Germline CDR1 reads GTSNPN; CDR2 reads SVGIG (reference sequence). This CDR3 has 12 residues.

The gene calls are TRBV28 and TRBJ2-2; 14 nucleotides align to TRBD2. CDR3 length equals 17 residues. CDR1 is MDHEN and CDR2 is SYDVKM in the germline V gene. With 4 bases clipped from V and 6 bases from J, the junction kept 7 bases outside the gene matches. The CDR3 region is CASSSPATSGRAGELFF. The CDR3 DNA sequence: TGTGCCAGCAGTTCCCCCGCGACTAGCGGGAGGGCCGGGGAGCTGTTTTTT.

The genes are TRBV4-1 and TRBJ2-3; D gene uncertain. V shed 1 base and J shed 2 bases, with 7 bases lying between them. Germline V gives CDR1 MGHRA, CDR2 YSYEKL. CDR3 size: 14 residues. The CDR3 reads CASSQGRYTDTQYF. CDR3 nucleotides: TGCGCCAGCAGCCAAGGGCGGTACACAGATACGCAGTATTTT.

The J gene is TRBJ2-1, the V gene TRBV10-2; 9 bases match TRBD2. The CDR3 has 16 amino acids. Germline CDR1 is WSHSY and CDR2 is SAAADI. V lost 5 bases to trimming and J lost 6 bases; unmatched junction nucleotides: 11. The CDR3 sequence is CASSNHEEREVNEQFF. The CDR3 nucleotides are TGCGCCAGCAGTAATCACGAGGAGCGGGAGGTCAATGAGCAGTTCTTC.

This clone was picked up a small number of times. The J gene is TRBJ1-1, the V gene TRBV7-9, with unresolved D. This CDR3 region has 13 residues. Germline CDR1 is SEHNR and CDR2 is FQNEAQ (reference sequence). Trimming left V 5 bases short and J 0 bases short, with 7 bases between. CDR3 sequence: CASSRAVNTEAFF. Here the CDR3 DNA reads TGTGCCAGCAGCCGTGCAGTGAACACTGAAGCTTTCTTT.

The V call is TRBV9, the J call TRBJ1-1, with TRBD1 matching 11 bases. The CDR3 extends over 15 amino acids. Unmatched junction bases numbered 4, after V lost 2 bases and J lost 4 bases. Germline CDR1 and CDR2: SGDLS and YYNGEE. In DNA, the CDR3 is TGTGCCAGCAGCGTTTCCGGGACAGGGGGCACTGAAGCTTTCTTT. Residues: CASSVSGTGGTEAFF.

The V and J genes are TRBV5-1 and TRBJ1-1, with 7 bases that match TRBD1. V shed 2 bases, J shed 5 bases, and the junction held 9 bases outside the gene matches. The CDR3 runs 15 residues. CDR1 and CDR2 (germline): SGHRS, YFSETQ. The CDR3 here is CASSFRQGLGTEAFF. CDR3 nucleotides: TGCGCCAGCAGCTTTCGACAGGGACTCGGGACTGAAGCTTTCTTT.

The chain combines TRBV5-1 with TRBJ1-1, with 7 bases that match TRBD1. The CDR3 spans 14 residues. Trimming took 0 bases from V and 4 from J; bases not matched to a gene: 3. Germline V gene lookup returns CDR1 SGHRS and CDR2 YFSETQ. Here the CDR3 reads CASSLDAGGTEAFF. The DNA of the CDR3 is TGCGCCAGCAGCTTGGATGCAGGGGGCACTGAAGCTTTCTTT.

This clone showed up just once. The J gene is TRBJ2-7, the V gene TRBV9; tentatively, D is TRBD1 (6 bases). This CDR3 has 14 amino acids. Germline V gives CDR1 SGDLS, CDR2 YYNGEE. Trimming pared 4 bases from V and 5 bases from J, leaving 16 bases between. CDR3 sequence: CASSLNRDTNEQYF. The DNA of the CDR3 is TGTGCCAGCAGCTTAAACAGGGATACGAACGAGCAGTACTTC.

The rearrangement uses TRBV9 and TRBJ2-2; 9 bases line up with TRBD1. The CDR3 has 15 amino acids. V was pared by 2 bases and J by 7 bases, with 6 bases of the junction left unmatched. From germline, CDR1 is SGDLS and CDR2 YYNGEE. The CDR3 nucleotides are TGTGCCAGCAGCGTTATTACAGGGGGCAGCGGGGAGCTGTTTTTT. As protein: CASSVITGGSGELFF. The full variable domain, with the rest looked up from reference TRBV9 and TRBJ2-2, is DSGVTQTPKHLITATGQRVTLRCSPRSGDLSVYWYQQSLDQGLQFLIQYYNGEERAKGNILERFSAQQFPDLHSELNLSSLELGDSALYFCASSVITGGSGELFFGEGSRLTVL.